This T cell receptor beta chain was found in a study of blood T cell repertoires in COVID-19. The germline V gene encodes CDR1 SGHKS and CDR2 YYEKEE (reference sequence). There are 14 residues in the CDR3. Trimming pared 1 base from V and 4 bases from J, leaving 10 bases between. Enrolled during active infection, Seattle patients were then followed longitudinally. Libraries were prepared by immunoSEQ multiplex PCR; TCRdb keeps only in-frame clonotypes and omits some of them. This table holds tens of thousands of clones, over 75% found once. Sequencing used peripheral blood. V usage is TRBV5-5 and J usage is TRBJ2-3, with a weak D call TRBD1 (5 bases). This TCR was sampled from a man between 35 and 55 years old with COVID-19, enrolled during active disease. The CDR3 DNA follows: TGTGCCAGCAGCTTGCAGTTAGGGGCAGATACGCAGTATTTT. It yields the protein CASSLQLGADTQYF.